This entry describes one T cell receptor beta chain. No antigen is known for it. This entry comes from a study of OX40 agonist ivuxolimab in advanced cancers. Study-level background: Three patients got partial responses; one had hepatocellular carcinoma and two had cutaneous melanoma. The study, taken as a whole, reports: Antigens targeted by the expanded peripheral T cells were not determined. Dose levels from 0.1 to 3.0 mg/kg saw CD4+ and CD8+ blood T cells expand clonally by week 6.

Sampling of blood occurred at baseline, cycle 4 day 1, and cycle 7 day 1. Only in-frame clones appear in the TCRdb table, and some are missing; sequencing was by immunoSEQ multiplex PCR. The sample yields tens of thousands of clones, 90% to 95% seen once. The CDR3 extends over 15 amino acids. CDR1 is MGHDK and CDR2 is SYGVNS in the germline V gene. V was clipped by 4 bases and J by 6 bases; unmatched bases: 7. This TCR was recovered from an adult with an advanced solid tumor such as melanoma, head and neck, liver or kidney cancer. Sequences were derived from CD4+ or CD8+ T cells sorted from blood, sampled in a trial of the OX40 agonist ivuxolimab. The chain combines TRBV25-1 with TRBJ1-5; 9 bases align to TRBD1. The CDR3 coding sequence is TGTGCCAGCAGTGCCCCCGGGACAGGGTTTCAGCCCCAGCATTTT. Translated, it gives CASSAPGTGFQPQHF.